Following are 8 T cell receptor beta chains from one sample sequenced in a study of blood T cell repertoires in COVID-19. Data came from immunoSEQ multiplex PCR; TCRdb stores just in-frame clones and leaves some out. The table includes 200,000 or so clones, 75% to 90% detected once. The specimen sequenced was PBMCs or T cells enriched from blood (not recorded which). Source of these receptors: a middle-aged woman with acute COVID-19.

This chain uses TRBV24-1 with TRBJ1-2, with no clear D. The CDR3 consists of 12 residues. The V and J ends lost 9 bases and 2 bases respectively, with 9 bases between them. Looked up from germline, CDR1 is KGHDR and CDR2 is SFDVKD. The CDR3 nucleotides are TGTGCCACCTCGGCCGGGAACTATGGCTACACCTTC. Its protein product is CATSAGNYGYTF.

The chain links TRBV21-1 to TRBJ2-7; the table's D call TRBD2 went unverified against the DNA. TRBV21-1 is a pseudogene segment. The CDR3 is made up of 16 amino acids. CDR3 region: CASSNDAGQRNYEQYF. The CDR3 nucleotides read TGTGCCAGCAGCAACGACGCCGGGCAGCGGAACTACGAGCAGTACTTC.

This CDR3 is CASSQGPGVSTDTQYF. The CDR3 DNA follows: TGCGCCAGCAGCCAAGGTCCGGGGGTGAGCACAGATACGCAGTATTTT. V usage is TRBV4-3 and J usage is TRBJ2-3; maybe TRBD2 (6 bases). V lost 1 base to trimming and J lost 0 bases, with 11 bases between them. In germline, CDR1 is LGHNA, CDR2 YSLEER. The CDR3 loop spans 16 amino acids.

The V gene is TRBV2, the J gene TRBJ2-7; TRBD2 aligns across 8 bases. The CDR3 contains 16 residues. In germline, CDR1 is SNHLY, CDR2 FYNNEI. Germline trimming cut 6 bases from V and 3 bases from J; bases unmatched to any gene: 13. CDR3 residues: CASSDQRLARDYEQYV. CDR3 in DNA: TGTGCCAGCAGCGACCAAAGACTAGCGCGAGACTACGAGCAGTACGTC.

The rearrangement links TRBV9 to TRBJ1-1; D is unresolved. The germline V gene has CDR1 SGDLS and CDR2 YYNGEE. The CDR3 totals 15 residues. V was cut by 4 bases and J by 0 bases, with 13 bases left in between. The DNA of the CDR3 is TGTGCCAGCAGCCCCACTCGAACGATGAACACTGAAGCTTTCTTT. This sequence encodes CASSPTRTMNTEAFF.

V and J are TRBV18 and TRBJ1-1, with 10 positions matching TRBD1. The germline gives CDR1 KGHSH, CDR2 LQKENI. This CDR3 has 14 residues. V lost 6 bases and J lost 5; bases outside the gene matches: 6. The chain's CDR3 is CASSQRTGGTEAFF. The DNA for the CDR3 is TGTGCCAGCTCCCAGAGGACAGGGGGGACTGAAGCTTTCTTT.

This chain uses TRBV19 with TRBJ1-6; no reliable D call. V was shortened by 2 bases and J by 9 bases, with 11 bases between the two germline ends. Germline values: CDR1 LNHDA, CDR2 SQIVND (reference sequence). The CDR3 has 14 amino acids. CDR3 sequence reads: CASSIRGNPSPLHF. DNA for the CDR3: TGTGCCAGTAGTATACGGGGAAATCCTTCACCCCTCCACTTT.

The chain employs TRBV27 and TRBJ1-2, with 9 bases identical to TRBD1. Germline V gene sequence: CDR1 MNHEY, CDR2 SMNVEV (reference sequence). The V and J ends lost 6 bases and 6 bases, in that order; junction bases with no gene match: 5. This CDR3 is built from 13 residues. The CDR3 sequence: CASRTGTGNGYTF. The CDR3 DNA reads TGTGCCAGCAGAACCGGGACAGGGAATGGCTACACCTTC.